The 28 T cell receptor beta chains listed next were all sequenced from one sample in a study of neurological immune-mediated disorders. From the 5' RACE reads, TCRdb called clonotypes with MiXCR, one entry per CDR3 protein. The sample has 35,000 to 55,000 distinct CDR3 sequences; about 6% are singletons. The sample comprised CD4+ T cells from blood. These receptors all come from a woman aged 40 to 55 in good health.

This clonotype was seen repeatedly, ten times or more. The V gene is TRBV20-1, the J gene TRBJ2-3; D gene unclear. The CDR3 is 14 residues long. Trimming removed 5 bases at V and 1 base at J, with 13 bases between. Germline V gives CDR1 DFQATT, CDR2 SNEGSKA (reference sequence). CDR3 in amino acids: CSAGPARGTDTQYF. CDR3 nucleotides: TGCAGTGCTGGGCCCGCGCGTGGCACAGATACGCAGTATTTT.

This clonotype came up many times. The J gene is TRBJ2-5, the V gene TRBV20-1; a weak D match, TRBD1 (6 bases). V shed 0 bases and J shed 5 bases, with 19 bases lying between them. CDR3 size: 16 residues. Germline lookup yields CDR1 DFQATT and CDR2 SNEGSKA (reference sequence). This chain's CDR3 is CSARDFAGAGEETQYF. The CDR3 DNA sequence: TGCAGTGCTAGAGATTTTGCAGGGGCAGGGGAGGAGACCCAGTACTTC.

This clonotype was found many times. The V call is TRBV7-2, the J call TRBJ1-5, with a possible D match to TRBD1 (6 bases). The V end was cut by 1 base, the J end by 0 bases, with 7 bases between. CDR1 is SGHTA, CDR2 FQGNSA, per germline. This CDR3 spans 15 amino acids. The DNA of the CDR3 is TGTGCCAGCAGCTTAGGACAGGCTAGCAATCAGCCCCAGCATTTT. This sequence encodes CASSLGQASNQPQHF.

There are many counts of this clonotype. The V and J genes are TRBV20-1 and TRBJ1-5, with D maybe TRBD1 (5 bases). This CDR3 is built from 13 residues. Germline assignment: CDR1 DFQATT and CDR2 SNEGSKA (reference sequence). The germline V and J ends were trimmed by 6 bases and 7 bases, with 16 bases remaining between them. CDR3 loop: CSAGGGLGQPQHF. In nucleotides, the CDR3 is TGCAGTGCCGGCGGGGGGTTGGGGCAGCCCCAGCATTTT.

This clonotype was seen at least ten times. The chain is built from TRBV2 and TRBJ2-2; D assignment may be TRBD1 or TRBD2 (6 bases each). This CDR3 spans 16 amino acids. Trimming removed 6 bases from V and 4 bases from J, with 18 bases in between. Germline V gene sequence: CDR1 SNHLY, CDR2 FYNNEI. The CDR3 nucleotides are TGTGCCAGCAGGAGGGTCCCGGGGGCTGTCACCGGGGAGCTGTTTTTT. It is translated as CASRRVPGAVTGELFF. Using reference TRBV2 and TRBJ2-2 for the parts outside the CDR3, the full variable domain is EPEVTQTPSHQVTQMGQEVILRCVPISNHLYFYWYRQILGQKVEFLVSFYNNEISEKSEIFDDQFSVERPDGSNFTLKIRSTKLEDSAMYFCASRRVPGAVTGELFFGEGSRLTVL.

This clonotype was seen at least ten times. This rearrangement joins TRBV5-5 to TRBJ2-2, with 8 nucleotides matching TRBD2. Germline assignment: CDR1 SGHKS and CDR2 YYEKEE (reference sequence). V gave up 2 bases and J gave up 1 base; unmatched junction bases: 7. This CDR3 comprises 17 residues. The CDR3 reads CASSLLAVTWNTGELFF. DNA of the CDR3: TGTGCCAGCAGCTTACTAGCGGTAACATGGAACACCGGGGAGCTGTTTTTT.

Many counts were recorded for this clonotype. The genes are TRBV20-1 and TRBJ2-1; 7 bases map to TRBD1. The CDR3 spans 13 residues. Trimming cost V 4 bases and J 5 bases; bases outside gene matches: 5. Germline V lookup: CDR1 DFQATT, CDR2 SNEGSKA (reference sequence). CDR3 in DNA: TGCAGTGCTACAGACAGGGTCGACAATGAGCAGTTCTTC. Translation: CSATDRVDNEQFF.

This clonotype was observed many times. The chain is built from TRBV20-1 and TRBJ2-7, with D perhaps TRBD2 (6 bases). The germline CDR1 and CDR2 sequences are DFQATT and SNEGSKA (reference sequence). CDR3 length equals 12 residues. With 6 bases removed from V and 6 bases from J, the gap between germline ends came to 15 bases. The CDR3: CSAETGGGEQYF. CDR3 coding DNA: TGCAGTGCCGAAACCGGGGGAGGCGAGCAGTACTTC.

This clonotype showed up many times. CDR3 region: CASSPSLNTEAFF. In nucleotides, the CDR3 is TGTGCCAGCAGCCCGTCATTGAACACTGAAGCTTTCTTT. The chain uses TRBV14 and TRBJ1-1, with D uncertain. The germline gives CDR1 SGHDN, CDR2 FVKESK. This CDR3 spans 13 amino acids. V was pared by 4 bases and J by 0 bases, with 6 bases between.

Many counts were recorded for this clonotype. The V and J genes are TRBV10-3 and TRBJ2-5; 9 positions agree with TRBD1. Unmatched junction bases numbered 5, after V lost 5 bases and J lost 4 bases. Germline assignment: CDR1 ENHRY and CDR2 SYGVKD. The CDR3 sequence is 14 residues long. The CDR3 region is CAISSTGGSETQYF. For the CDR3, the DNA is TGTGCCATCAGTTCCACAGGGGGCTCAGAGACCCAGTACTTC.

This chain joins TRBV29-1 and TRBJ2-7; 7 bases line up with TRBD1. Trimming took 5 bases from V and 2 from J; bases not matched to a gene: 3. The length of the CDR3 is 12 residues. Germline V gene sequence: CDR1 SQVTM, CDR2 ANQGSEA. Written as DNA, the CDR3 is TGCAGCGTTACAGGGGATACCTACGAGCAGTACTTC. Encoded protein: CSVTGDTYEQYF.

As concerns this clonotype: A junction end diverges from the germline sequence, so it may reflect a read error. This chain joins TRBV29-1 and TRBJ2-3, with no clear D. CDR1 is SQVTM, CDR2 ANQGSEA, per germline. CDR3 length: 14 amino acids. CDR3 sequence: CSVEGGTGAYTQYF. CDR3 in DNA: TGCAGCGTTGAAGGCGGTACTGGTGCATATACACAGTATTTT.

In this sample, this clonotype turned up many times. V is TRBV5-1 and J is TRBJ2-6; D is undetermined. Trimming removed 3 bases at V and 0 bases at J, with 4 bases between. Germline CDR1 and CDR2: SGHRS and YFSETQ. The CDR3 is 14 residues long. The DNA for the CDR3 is TGCGCCAGCAGCTCGGCCTCTGGGGCCAACGTCCTGACTTTC. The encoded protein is CASSSASGANVLTF.

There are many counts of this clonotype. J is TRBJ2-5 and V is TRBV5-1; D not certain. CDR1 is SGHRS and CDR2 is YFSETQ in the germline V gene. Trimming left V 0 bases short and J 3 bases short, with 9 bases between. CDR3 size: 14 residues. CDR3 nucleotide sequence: TGCGCCAGCAGCTTGGGCCAAAACGAAGAGACCCAGTACTTC. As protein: CASSLGQNEETQYF.

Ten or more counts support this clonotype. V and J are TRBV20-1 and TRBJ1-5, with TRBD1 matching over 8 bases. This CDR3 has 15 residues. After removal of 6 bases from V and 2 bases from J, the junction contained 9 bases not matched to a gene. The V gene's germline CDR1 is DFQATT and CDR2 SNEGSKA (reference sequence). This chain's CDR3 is CSAEQGGRGNQPQHF. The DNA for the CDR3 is TGCAGTGCGGAACAGGGGGGACGGGGCAATCAGCCCCAGCATTTT.

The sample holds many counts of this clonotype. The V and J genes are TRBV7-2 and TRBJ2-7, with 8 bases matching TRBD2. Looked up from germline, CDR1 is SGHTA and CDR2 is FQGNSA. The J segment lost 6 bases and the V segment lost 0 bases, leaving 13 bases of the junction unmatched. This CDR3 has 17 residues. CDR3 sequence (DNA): TGTGCCAGCAGCTTAGCGCTCGGAGCGGGGGCCCCTCTCGAGCAGTACTTC. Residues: CASSLALGAGAPLEQYF.

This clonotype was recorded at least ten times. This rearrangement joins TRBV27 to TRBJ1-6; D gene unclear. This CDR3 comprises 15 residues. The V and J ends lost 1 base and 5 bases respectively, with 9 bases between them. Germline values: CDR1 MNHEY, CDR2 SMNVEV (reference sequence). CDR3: CASSLFQANNSPLHF. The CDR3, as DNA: TGTGCCAGCAGTTTATTCCAGGCGAATAATTCACCCCTCCACTTT.

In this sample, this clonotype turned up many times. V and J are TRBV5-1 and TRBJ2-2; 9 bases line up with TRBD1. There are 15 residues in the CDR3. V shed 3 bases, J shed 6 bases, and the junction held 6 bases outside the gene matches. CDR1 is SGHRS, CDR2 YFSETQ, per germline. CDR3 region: CASSSGTGLAGELFF. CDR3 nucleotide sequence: TGCGCCAGCAGCTCCGGGACAGGGCTGGCCGGGGAGCTGTTTTTT.

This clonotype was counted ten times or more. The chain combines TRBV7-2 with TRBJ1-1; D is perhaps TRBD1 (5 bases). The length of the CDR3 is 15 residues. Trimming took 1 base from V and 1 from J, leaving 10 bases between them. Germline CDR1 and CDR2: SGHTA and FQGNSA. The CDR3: CASSLGGGKNTEAFF. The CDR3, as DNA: TGTGCCAGCAGCTTAGGTGGGGGAAAGAACACTGAAGCTTTCTTT.

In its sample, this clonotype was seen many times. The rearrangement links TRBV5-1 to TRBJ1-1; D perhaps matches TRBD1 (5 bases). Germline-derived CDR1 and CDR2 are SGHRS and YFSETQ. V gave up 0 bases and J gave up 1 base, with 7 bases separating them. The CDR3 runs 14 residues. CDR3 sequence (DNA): TGCGCCAGCAGCTTGGGACAGCCGAACACTGAAGCTTTCTTT. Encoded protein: CASSLGQPNTEAFF.

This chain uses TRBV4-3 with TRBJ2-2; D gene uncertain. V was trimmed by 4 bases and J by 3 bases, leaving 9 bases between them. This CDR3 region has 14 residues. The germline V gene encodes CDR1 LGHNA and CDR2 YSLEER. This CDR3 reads CASSRTDYTGELFF. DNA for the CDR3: TGCGCCAGCAGCCGCACAGACTACACCGGGGAGCTGTTTTTT.

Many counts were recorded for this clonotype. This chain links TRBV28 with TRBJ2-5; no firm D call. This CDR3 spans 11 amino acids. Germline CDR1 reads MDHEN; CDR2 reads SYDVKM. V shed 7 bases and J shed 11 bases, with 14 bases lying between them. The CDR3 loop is CASTSGARQYF. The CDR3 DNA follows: TGTGCCAGCACTTCAGGCGCCCGTCAGTACTTC.

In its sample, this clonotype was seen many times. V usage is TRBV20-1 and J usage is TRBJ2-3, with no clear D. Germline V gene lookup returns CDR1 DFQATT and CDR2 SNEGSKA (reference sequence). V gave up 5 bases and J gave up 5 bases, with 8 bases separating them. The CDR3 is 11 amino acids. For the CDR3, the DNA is TGCAGTGCTGGATGGGGAGATACGCAGTATTTT. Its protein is CSAGWGDTQYF.

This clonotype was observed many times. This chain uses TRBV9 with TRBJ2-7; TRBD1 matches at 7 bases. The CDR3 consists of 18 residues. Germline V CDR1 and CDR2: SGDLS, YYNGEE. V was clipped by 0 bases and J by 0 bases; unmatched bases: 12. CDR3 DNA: TGTGCCAGCAGCGTAGCGACGGGTGAGACAGGGTTCTCCTACGAGCAGTACTTC. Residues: CASSVATGETGFSYEQYF.

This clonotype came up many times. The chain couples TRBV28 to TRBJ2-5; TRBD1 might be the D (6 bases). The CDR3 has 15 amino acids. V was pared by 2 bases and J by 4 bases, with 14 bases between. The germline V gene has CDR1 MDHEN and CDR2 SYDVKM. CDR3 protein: CASSLPGGGTETQYF. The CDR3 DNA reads TGTGCCAGCAGTTTACCTGGGGGCGGAACAGAGACCCAGTACTTC.

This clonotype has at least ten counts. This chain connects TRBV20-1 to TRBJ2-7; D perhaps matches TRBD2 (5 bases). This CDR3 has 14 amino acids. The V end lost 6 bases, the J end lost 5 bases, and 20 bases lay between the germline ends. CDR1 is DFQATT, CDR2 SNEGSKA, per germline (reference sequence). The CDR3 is CSAPREPRWDEQYF. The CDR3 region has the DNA TGCAGTGCCCCAAGGGAGCCCCGATGGGACGAGCAGTACTTC.

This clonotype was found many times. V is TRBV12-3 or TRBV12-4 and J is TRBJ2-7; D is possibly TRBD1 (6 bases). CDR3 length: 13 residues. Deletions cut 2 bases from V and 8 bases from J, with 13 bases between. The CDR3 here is CASSLPGQPQQYF. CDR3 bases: TGTGCCAGCAGTTTACCCGGACAGCCCCAGCAGTACTTC.

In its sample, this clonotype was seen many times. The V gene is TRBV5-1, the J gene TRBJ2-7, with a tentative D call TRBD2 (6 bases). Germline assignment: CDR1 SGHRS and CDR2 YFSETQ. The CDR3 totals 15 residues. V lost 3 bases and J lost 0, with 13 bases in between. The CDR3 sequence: CASSYFFGSSYEQYF. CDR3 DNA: TGCGCCAGCAGCTATTTTTTCGGGAGCTCCTACGAGCAGTACTTC.